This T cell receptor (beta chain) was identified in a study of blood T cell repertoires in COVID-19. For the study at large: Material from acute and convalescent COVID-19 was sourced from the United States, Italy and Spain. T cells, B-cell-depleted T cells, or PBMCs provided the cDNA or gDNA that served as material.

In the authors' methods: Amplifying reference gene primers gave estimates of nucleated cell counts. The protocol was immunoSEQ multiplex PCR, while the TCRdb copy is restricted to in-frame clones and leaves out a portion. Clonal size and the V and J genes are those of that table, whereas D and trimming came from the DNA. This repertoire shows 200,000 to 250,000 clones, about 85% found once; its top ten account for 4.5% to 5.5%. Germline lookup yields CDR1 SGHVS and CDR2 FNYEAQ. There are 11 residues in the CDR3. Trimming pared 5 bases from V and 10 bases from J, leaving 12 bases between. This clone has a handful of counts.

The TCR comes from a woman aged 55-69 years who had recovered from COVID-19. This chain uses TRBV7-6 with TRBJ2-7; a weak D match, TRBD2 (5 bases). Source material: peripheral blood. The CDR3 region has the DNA TGTGCCAGCAGCACCGGACTTCCCCAGTACTTC. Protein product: CASSTGLPQYF.